This entry features one TCR beta chain sequence. The CDR3 covers 15 residues. V lost 5 bases and J 9 bases, leaving 20 bases between the germline ends. The germline V gene has CDR1 SGHTA and CDR2 FQGNSA. This sample was included in a study of T cell responses to AZD1222 COVID-19 vaccine. Method: immunoSEQ multiplex PCR; TCRdb's copy keeps in-frame clones and lacks some. The sample consists of tens of thousands of clones, roughly 90% of them appearing once. The chain is built from TRBV7-2 and TRBJ1-5; D call uncertain. This TCR derives from an adult in good health. The specimen was peripheral blood, collected on day 0 of AZD1222 vaccination. As DNA, the CDR3 is TGTGCCAGCAGCGCCACCGGGCCCCAACTGGGGCCCCAGCATTTT. It is translated as CASSATGPQLGPQHF. The full variable domain, rest sourced from reference TRBV7-2 and TRBJ1-5, is GAGVSQSPSNKVTEKGKDVELRCDPISGHTALYWYRQSLGQGLEFLIYFQGNSAPDKSGLPSDRFSAERTGGSVSTLTIQRTQQEDSAVYLCASSATGPQLGPQHFGDGTRLSIL.